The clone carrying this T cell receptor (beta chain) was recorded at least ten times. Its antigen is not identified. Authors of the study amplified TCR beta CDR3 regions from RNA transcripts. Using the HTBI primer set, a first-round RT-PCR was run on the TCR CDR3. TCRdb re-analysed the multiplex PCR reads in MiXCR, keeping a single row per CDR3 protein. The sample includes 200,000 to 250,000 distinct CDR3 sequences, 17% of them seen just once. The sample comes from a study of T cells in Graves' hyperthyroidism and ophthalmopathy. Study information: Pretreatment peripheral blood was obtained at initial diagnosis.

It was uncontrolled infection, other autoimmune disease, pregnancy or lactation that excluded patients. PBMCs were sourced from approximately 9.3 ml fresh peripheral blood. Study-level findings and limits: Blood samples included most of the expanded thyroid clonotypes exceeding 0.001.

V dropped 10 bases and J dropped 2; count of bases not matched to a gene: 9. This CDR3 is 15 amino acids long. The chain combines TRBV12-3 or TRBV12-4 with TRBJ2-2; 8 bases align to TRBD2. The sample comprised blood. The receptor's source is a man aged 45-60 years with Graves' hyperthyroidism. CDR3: CATRSGTSNTGELFF. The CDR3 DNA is TGTGCCACACGTAGCGGGACCTCCAACACCGGGGAGCTGTTTTTT.